The 29 T cell receptor beta chains reported below all come from one sample, sequenced in a study of cytomegalovirus exposure and HLA in healthy donors. Sequencing was performed with immunoSEQ multiplex PCR; in TCRdb, only in-frame clones are kept and a portion is missing. The repertoire holds more than 110,000 clones, with around 88% as singletons. Sequencing was carried out using PBMCs. These receptors were obtained from a woman aged 18-29 years in good health and CMV-seropositive.

This chain joins TRBV5-1 and TRBJ2-5; the match to TRBD1 covers 7 bases. J gave up 4 bases and V 4 bases, and 7 bases lay outside the gene matches. The CDR3 totals 14 residues. The V gene's germline CDR1 is SGHRS and CDR2 YFSETQ. The DNA of the CDR3 is TGCGCCAGCAGCCGGGACAGCCTAAGAGAGACCCAGTACTTC. Translated, it gives CASSRDSLRETQYF.

The CDR3 bases are TGTGCCAGCGTCCTGACAGGGGATCATCAGCCCCAGCATTTT. It is translated as CASVLTGDHQPQHF. The chain couples TRBV28 to TRBJ1-5, with 8 bases aligning to TRBD1. Germline V gene sequence: CDR1 MDHEN, CDR2 SYDVKM. This CDR3 has 14 residues. V was clipped by 8 bases and J by 5 bases; unmatched bases: 8.

The chain combines TRBV7-2 with TRBJ1-1; 9 positions match TRBD1. The germline V gene has CDR1 SGHTA and CDR2 FQGNSA. The V gene end was trimmed by 5 bases and the J gene end by 10 bases; junction bases not matched to a gene: 8. CDR3 length: 13 residues. The CDR3 spells CASSINRGLAAFF. For the CDR3, the DNA is TGTGCCAGCAGCATAAACAGGGGGCTCGCAGCTTTCTTT. Full variable domain (missing parts from reference TRBV7-2 and TRBJ1-1): GAGVSQSPSNKVTEKGKDVELRCDPISGHTALYWYRQSLGQGLEFLIYFQGNSAPDKSGLPSDRFSAERTGGSVSTLTIQRTQQEDSAVYLCASSINRGLAAFFGQGTRLTVV.

This clone was seen ten or more times. The rearrangement uses TRBV6-1 and TRBJ2-7; D might be TRBD2 (5 bases). Per germline, CDR1 MNHNS and CDR2 SASEGT. The ends were cut back, 8 bases at V and 4 bases at J, with 18 bases in the middle. The CDR3 sequence is 14 residues long. The CDR3 coding sequence is TGTGCCAGCGGTGGAGGCTCGTTGAGTTACGAGCAGTACTTC. As protein: CASGGGSLSYEQYF.

This clone was seen a few times. This rearrangement joins TRBV19 to TRBJ1-2; 9 bases map to TRBD1. CDR3 length: 15 residues. V was pared by 5 bases and J by 1 base, with 5 bases of the junction left unmatched. Germline V CDR1 and CDR2: LNHDA, SQIVND (reference sequence). This CDR3 reads CASSLQGAGNYGYTF. CDR3 bases: TGTGCCAGTAGTCTACAGGGGGCGGGTAACTATGGCTACACCTTC.

J is TRBJ1-5 and V is TRBV7-8; no definite D call. Trimming left V 6 bases short and J 3 bases short, with 12 bases between. CDR3 length: 14 amino acids. The germline V gene encodes CDR1 SGHVS and CDR2 FQNEAQ. The CDR3 sequence: CASRLGATNQPQHF. CDR3 DNA: TGTGCCAGCAGACTGGGCGCGACCAATCAGCCCCAGCATTTT.

The genes are TRBV30 and TRBJ1-1, with TRBD1 as a possible D gene (6 bases). Germline-derived CDR1 and CDR2 are GTSNPN and SVGIG (reference sequence). V lost 1 base and J lost 3, with 12 bases in between. The CDR3 covers 14 residues. CDR3 in amino acids: CAWSAPTGHTEAFF. CDR3 DNA: TGTGCCTGGAGTGCCCCGACAGGCCACACTGAAGCTTTCTTT.

This clone was picked up one time. The rearrangement uses TRBV15 and TRBJ1-5; TRBD1 agrees at 7 bases. The germline CDR1 and CDR2 sequences are LNHNV and YYDKDF (reference sequence). This CDR3 has 15 amino acids. Unmatched junction bases numbered 0, after V lost 0 bases and J lost 1 base. CDR3 region: CATSREDRSNQPQHF. In DNA form, the CDR3 reads TGTGCCACCAGCAGAGAGGACAGGAGCAATCAGCCCCAGCATTTT.

V is TRBV10-3 and J is TRBJ1-3; no reliable D call. The CDR3 runs to 13 residues. Trimming took off 6 bases at V and 4 bases at J, with 10 bases between the two ends. CDR1 and CDR2 from the germline V gene are ENHRY and SYGVKD. Written as DNA, the CDR3 is TGTGCCATCAGCGACTCGGGAGGAAACACCATATATTTT. Residues: CAISDSGGNTIYF.

This chain joins TRBV2 and TRBJ2-3; 8 bases fit TRBD1. Germline V gene sequence: CDR1 SNHLY, CDR2 FYNNEI. V lost 7 bases and J lost 0; bases outside the gene matches: 6. This CDR3 has 15 residues. Here the CDR3 reads CASIDRGFSTDTQYF. Here the CDR3 DNA reads TGTGCCAGCATTGACAGGGGTTTCAGCACAGATACGCAGTATTTT. The full variable domain, in which reference TRBV2 and TRBJ2-3 provide the parts outside the CDR3, is EPEVTQTPSHQVTQMGQEVILRCVPISNHLYFYWYRQILGQKVEFLVSFYNNEISEKSEIFDDQFSVERPDGSNFTLKIRSTKLEDSAMYFCASIDRGFSTDTQYFGPGTRLTVL.

This clone was recorded a few times. V is TRBV5-1 and J is TRBJ2-7, with 8 bases aligning to TRBD1. The CDR3 covers 15 residues. Germline assignment: CDR1 SGHRS and CDR2 YFSETQ. Unmatched junction bases numbered 8, after V lost 4 bases and J lost 2 bases. This chain's CDR3 is CASSNQGARAYEQYF. The CDR3 nucleotides read TGCGCCAGCAGCAATCAGGGGGCCAGGGCCTACGAGCAGTACTTC.

The V and J genes are TRBV13 and TRBJ2-2; D possibly corresponds to TRBD2 (6 bases). The V gene's germline CDR1 is PRHDT and CDR2 FYEKMQ (reference sequence). Trimming removed 3 bases from V and 4 bases from J, with 12 bases in between. CDR3 length: 15 amino acids. This chain's CDR3 is CASSLMEGPTGELFF. As DNA, the CDR3 is TGTGCCAGCAGCTTGATGGAGGGCCCCACCGGGGAGCTGTTTTTT. Full variable domain (outside the CDR3, taken from reference TRBV13 and TRBJ2-2): AAGVIQSPRHLIKEKRETATLKCYPIPRHDTVYWYQQGPGQDPQFLISFYEKMQSDKGSIPDRFSAQQFSDYHSELNMSSLELGDSALYFCASSLMEGPTGELFFGEGSRLTVL.

V is TRBV6-1 and J is TRBJ1-1; TRBD1 agrees at 7 bases. The length of the CDR3 is 16 residues. Germline CDR1 reads MNHNS; CDR2 reads SASEGT. V shed 4 bases, J shed 8 bases, and the junction held 16 bases outside the gene matches. CDR3 in amino acids: CASSGLTGRPIPEAFF. For the CDR3, the DNA is TGTGCCAGCAGTGGGCTGACAGGGCGCCCTATCCCGGAAGCTTTCTTT.

The rearrangement joins TRBV5-1 to TRBJ2-7, with D maybe TRBD2 (5 bases). The CDR3 runs 15 residues. The V end was cut by 2 bases, the J end by 2 bases, with 14 bases between. Per the germline V gene, CDR1 is SGHRS and CDR2 is YFSETQ. The CDR3 region is CASSFNTGTTYEQYF. The CDR3 DNA sequence: TGCGCCAGCAGCTTCAACACGGGAACCACCTACGAGCAGTACTTC.

In the case of this clone: This same CDR3 is encoded by further DNA sequences in the sample. The gene calls are TRBV4-2 and TRBJ2-3; 14 bases map to TRBD2. The CDR3 is 15 amino acids. The germline V gene encodes CDR1 LGHNA and CDR2 YNFKEQ. The J segment lost 6 bases and the V segment lost 3 bases, leaving 2 bases of the junction unmatched. Here the CDR3 DNA reads TGTGCCAGCAGCCAGGGACTAGCGGGAGCGGATACGCAGTATTTT. Protein sequence: CASSQGLAGADTQYF.

The V call is TRBV4-3, the J call TRBJ1-2; tentatively, D is TRBD1 (6 bases). V was pared by 0 bases and J by 7 bases, with 21 bases between. The CDR3 runs 17 residues. Per germline, CDR1 LGHNA and CDR2 YSLEER. The CDR3 region has the DNA TGCGCCAGCAGCCAAGATGGGGTTCGGGGGGGCACTAGTGGCTACACCTTC. It encodes CASSQDGVRGGTSGYTF.

The chain links TRBV4-2 to TRBJ2-7; 8 bases are shared with TRBD2. The CDR3 spans 17 residues. The germline V gene encodes CDR1 LGHNA and CDR2 YNFKEQ. With V trimmed by 0 bases and J by 3 bases, 10 bases remained unmatched. Here the CDR3 DNA reads TGTGCCAGCAGCCAAGATGTGTCTAGCGGGCAAGTCTACGAGCAGTACTTC. This codes for CASSQDVSSGQVYEQYF.

In this sample, this clone turned up once. The chain uses TRBV7-6 and TRBJ1-6, with 7 bases identical to TRBD1. J gave up 4 bases and V 5 bases, and 2 bases lay outside the gene matches. The CDR3 consists of 14 residues. The germline CDR1 and CDR2 sequences are SGHVS and FNYEAQ. The CDR3 nucleotides read TGTGCCAGCAGCCCGGGACAGTATAATTCACCCCTCCACTTT. Translating it yields CASSPGQYNSPLHF.

This chain uses TRBV19 with TRBJ1-5, with D possibly matching TRBD1 (6 bases). This CDR3 is 14 amino acids long. V lost 1 base to trimming and J lost 7 bases, with 11 bases between them. The V gene's germline CDR1 is LNHDA and CDR2 SQIVND (reference sequence). CDR3 sequence (DNA): TGTGCCAGTAGTATAGGGGCAGGGGCCCAGCCCCAGCATTTT. Protein product: CASSIGAGAQPQHF. The variable domain in full, completed from reference TRBV19 and TRBJ1-5, reads DGGITQSPKYLFRKEGQNVTLSCEQNLNHDAMYWYRQDPGQGLRLIYYSQIVNDFQKGDIAEGYSVSREKKESFPLTVTSAQKNPTAFYLCASSIGAGAQPQHFGDGTRLSIL.

The genes are TRBV5-1 and TRBJ2-5; 12 bases map to TRBD2. The CDR3 has 16 amino acids. Trimming took 6 bases from V and 4 from J; bases not matched to a gene: 10. CDR1 and CDR2 from the germline V gene are SGHRS and YFSETQ. For the CDR3, the DNA is TGCGCCAGCAAGAGAACGACTAGCGGGAGTGGAGAGACCCAGTACTTC. This translates into CASKRTTSGSGETQYF. Using reference TRBV5-1 and TRBJ2-5 for the parts outside the CDR3, the full variable domain is KAGVTQTPRYLIKTRGQQVTLSCSPISGHRSVSWYQQTPGQGLQFLFEYFSETQRNKGNFPGRFSGRQFSNSRSEMNVSTLELGDSALYLCASKRTTSGSGETQYFGPGTRLLVL.

This rearrangement joins TRBV5-1 to TRBJ2-3; 7 nucleotides line up with TRBD1. With V trimmed by 3 bases and J by 2 bases, 9 bases remained unmatched. Germline V gene sequence: CDR1 SGHRS, CDR2 YFSETQ. The CDR3 spans 16 residues. The CDR3 DNA follows: TGCGCCAGCAGCTCTACCGGGACAGAATTCACAGATACGCAGTATTTT. Translating it yields CASSSTGTEFTDTQYF.

The chain is built from TRBV6-5 and TRBJ1-6; TRBD1 agrees at 7 bases. Germline trimming cut 3 bases from V and 8 bases from J; bases unmatched to any gene: 7. The CDR3 runs to 15 residues. The germline V gene encodes CDR1 MNHEY and CDR2 SVGAGI. The CDR3 DNA follows: TGTGCCAGCAGTTATAAGACAGGGTCCCATTCACCCCTCCACTTT. It is translated as CASSYKTGSHSPLHF.

This chain connects TRBV7-9 to TRBJ2-7; D possibly corresponds to TRBD1 (6 bases). CDR3 length equals 15 residues. V shed 5 bases and J shed 5 bases, with 19 bases lying between them. CDR1 SEHNR and CDR2 FQNEAQ come from the germline V gene (reference sequence). The CDR3 loop is CASSPSSQGSHEQYF. CDR3 nucleotides: TGTGCCAGCAGCCCCTCCTCCCAGGGGAGCCACGAGCAGTACTTC.

The chain employs TRBV27 and TRBJ2-2; D uncertain. Trimming cost V 0 bases and J 3 bases, with 5 bases left between them. The CDR3 is 14 amino acids. Germline V gene data show CDR1 as MNHEY and CDR2 as SMNVEV (reference sequence). CDR3: CASSLSRYTGELFF. The CDR3 DNA sequence: TGTGCCAGCAGTTTATCGAGGTACACCGGGGAGCTGTTTTTT.

The chain carries TRBV5-4 and TRBJ1-4; TRBD1 aligns across 8 bases. CDR3 length: 15 residues. CDR1 and CDR2 from the germline V gene are SGHNT and YYREEE (reference sequence). Trimming removed 3 bases from V and 4 bases from J; junction bases left unmatched: 5. The CDR3 sequence is CASSSTGEDNEKLFF. The CDR3 nucleotides are TGTGCCAGCAGCTCGACAGGGGAGGATAATGAAAAACTGTTTTTT.

This clone has just one count. The rearrangement uses TRBV5-5 and TRBJ1-4; TRBD1 agrees at 7 bases. Losses at the gene ends were 3 bases for V and 0 bases for J; bases not matched to a gene: 8. The CDR3 has 17 residues. Germline values: CDR1 SGHKS, CDR2 YYEKEE (reference sequence). CDR3 in amino acids: CASSSRQGFATNEKLFF. DNA of the CDR3: TGTGCCAGCAGCTCACGACAGGGCTTTGCAACTAATGAAAAACTGTTTTTT.

The chain has TRBV19 and TRBJ1-4; TRBD1 might be the D (5 bases). The CDR3 spans 14 residues. The germline V gene encodes CDR1 LNHDA and CDR2 SQIVND (reference sequence). Trimming left V 6 bases short and J 8 bases short, with 16 bases between. For the CDR3, the DNA is TGTGCCAGTAGCCCTGGGGGGGAACCAGAAAAACTGTTTTTT. It specifies CASSPGGEPEKLFF. Complete variable domain (other parts from reference TRBV19 and TRBJ1-4): DGGITQSPKYLFRKEGQNVTLSCEQNLNHDAMYWYRQDPGQGLRLIYYSQIVNDFQKGDIAEGYSVSREKKESFPLTVTSAQKNPTAFYLCASSPGGEPEKLFFGSGTQLSVL.

For this clone: A read error may account for a junction end that differs from germline. The J gene is TRBJ2-1, the V gene TRBV7-7, with 9 bases aligning to TRBD1. From germline, CDR1 is SSHAT and CDR2 FNYEAQ (reference sequence). The CDR3 runs 15 residues. In nucleotides, the CDR3 is TGTGCTAGCAGCCCCGGGACAGGGAGATACAATGAGCAGTTCTTC. This codes for CASSPGTGRYNEQFF.

The rearrangement links TRBV7-2 to TRBJ2-7; D might be TRBD1 (6 bases). Germline lookup yields CDR1 SGHTA and CDR2 FQGNSA. This CDR3 spans 14 amino acids. V was cut by 0 bases and J by 2 bases, with 8 bases left in between. CDR3 bases: TGTGCCAGCAGCTTAGCGGCAGGGGCCTACGAGCAGTACTTC. Its protein product is CASSLAAGAYEQYF.